The next 6 T cell receptor beta chains were all read from a single sample in a study of T cell responses to AZD1222 COVID-19 vaccine. Only in-frame clones appear in the TCRdb table, and some are missing; sequencing was by immunoSEQ multiplex PCR. The data hold over 130,000 clones, with about 88% observed a single time. Sample: peripheral blood, taken on day 0 of AZD1222 vaccination. These receptors were obtained from an adult in good health.

The rearrangement uses TRBV5-1 and TRBJ1-2; no clear D gene. CDR3 size: 15 residues. Germline V CDR1 and CDR2: SGHRS, YFSETQ. V was clipped by 0 bases and J by 0 bases, with 9 bases between them. CDR3 DNA: TGCGCCAGCAGCTTGGTTGGGGAGACTAACTATGGCTACACCTTC. Translated, it gives CASSLVGETNYGYTF. The full variable domain, in which reference TRBV5-1 and TRBJ1-2 provide the parts outside the CDR3, is KAGVTQTPRYLIKTRGQQVTLSCSPISGHRSVSWYQQTPGQGLQFLFEYFSETQRNKGNFPGRFSGRQFSNSRSEMNVSTLELGDSALYLCASSLVGETNYGYTFGSGTRLTVV.

V and J are TRBV5-1 and TRBJ1-6; D gene uncertain. CDR3 length equals 15 residues. V lost 1 base, J lost 7 bases, and 12 bases lay in between. From germline, CDR1 is SGHRS and CDR2 YFSETQ. For the CDR3, the DNA is TGCGCCAGCAGCTTGCAACAGAGGTCAAATTCACCCCTCCACTTT. Amino acid sequence: CASSLQQRSNSPLHF.

The genes are TRBV19 and TRBJ2-1; TRBD1 matches at 9 bases. CDR3 size: 15 residues. Germline V gene sequence: CDR1 LNHDA, CDR2 SQIVND (reference sequence). Germline trimming cut 6 bases from V and 4 bases from J; bases unmatched to any gene: 7. The DNA of the CDR3 is TGTGCCAGTAGCGACGACAGGGGGGTTTACAATGAGCAGTTCTTC. Amino acids: CASSDDRGVYNEQFF.

The chain links TRBV4-1 to TRBJ1-1; tentatively, D is TRBD1 (5 bases). Germline V gene sequence: CDR1 MGHRA, CDR2 YSYEKL. Deletions cut 2 bases from V and 6 bases from J, with 13 bases between. CDR3 length: 14 residues. CDR3 sequence: CASSQPGTRPEAFF. The CDR3 DNA follows: TGCGCCAGCAGCCAACCCGGGACCCGACCTGAAGCTTTCTTT.

CDR3 DNA sequence: TGCAGCGTCAGGGGAGGTTTGAATCAGCCCCAGCATTTT. Protein sequence: CSVRGGLNQPQHF. The chain couples TRBV29-1 to TRBJ1-5, with a possible D match to TRBD1 (6 bases). The CDR3 length is 13 residues. V was shortened by 6 bases and J by 4 bases, with 13 bases between the two germline ends. Germline lookup yields CDR1 SQVTM and CDR2 ANQGSEA.

The chain carries TRBV14 and TRBJ2-1; 8 positions agree with TRBD2. V lost 1 base, J lost 8 bases, and 13 bases stayed unmatched. CDR1 is SGHDN and CDR2 is FVKESK in the germline V gene. The CDR3 is made up of 17 amino acids. The CDR3 DNA reads TGTGCCAGCAGCCAAGTCGCACCGGGACTAGGTAGGGATGAGCAGTTCTTC. Protein product: CASSQVAPGLGRDEQFF.